Reported below is one TCR beta chain. This record comes from a study of blood T cell repertoires in COVID-19. Looking at the study overall: The analysed material was cDNA or gDNA that came from T cells, B-cell-depleted T cells, or PBMCs.

Original data processing: Amplification from reference gene primers served as the basis for estimated nucleated cell counts. Some clones are missing from TCRdb's copy, which holds only in-frame ones; the method was immunoSEQ multiplex PCR. V and J calls and clone size are as listed in that table; D and trimming were resolved from the DNA. The profile shows around 140,000 clones, about 90% of them singletons. Germline values: CDR1 SGHKS, CDR2 YYEKEE (reference sequence). V lost 0 bases and J 0 bases, leaving 6 bases between the germline ends. There are 14 residues in the CDR3. The rearrangement links TRBV5-5 to TRBJ1-2; D uncertain. This receptor was identified in a man aged 80 or over with acute or convalescent COVID-19. Sequencing was carried out using peripheral blood. CDR3 sequence reads: CASSLVGPNYGYTF. CDR3 bases: TGTGCCAGCAGCTTGGTGGGCCCTAACTATGGCTACACCTTC.